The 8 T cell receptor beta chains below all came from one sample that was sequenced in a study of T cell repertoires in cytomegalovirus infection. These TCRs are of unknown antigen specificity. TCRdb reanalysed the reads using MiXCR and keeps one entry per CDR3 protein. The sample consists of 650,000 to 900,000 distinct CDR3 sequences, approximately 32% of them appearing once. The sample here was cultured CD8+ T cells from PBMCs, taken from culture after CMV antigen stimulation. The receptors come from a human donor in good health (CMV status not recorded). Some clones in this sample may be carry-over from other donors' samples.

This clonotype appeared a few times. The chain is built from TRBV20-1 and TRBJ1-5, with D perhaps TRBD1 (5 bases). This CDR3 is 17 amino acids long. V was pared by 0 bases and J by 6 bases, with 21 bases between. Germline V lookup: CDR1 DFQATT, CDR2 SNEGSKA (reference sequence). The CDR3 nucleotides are TGCAGTGCTAGAGATAAGGGCAGGGCTTATGTTAGTCAGCCCCAGCATTTT. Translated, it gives CSARDKGRAYVSQPQHF.

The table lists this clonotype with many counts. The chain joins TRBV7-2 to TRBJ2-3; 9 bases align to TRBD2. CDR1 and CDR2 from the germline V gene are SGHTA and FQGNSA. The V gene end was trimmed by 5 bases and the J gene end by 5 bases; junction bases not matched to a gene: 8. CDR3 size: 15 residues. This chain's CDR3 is CASSSSGGGGDTQYF. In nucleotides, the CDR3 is TGTGCCAGCAGCAGTAGCGGGGGCGGCGGAGATACGCAGTATTTT.

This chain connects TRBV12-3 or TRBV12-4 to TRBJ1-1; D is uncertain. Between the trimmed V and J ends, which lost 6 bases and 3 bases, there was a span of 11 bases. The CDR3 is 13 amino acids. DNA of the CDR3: TGTGCCAGCAGAACTCTCCAGGACACTGAAGCTTTCTTT. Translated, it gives CASRTLQDTEAFF.

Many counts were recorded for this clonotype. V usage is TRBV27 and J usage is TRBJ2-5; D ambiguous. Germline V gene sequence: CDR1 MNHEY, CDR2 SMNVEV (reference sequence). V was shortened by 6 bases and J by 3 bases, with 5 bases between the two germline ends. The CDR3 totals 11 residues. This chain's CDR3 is CASSFKETQYF. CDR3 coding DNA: TGTGCCAGCAGCTTTAAAGAGACCCAGTACTTC.

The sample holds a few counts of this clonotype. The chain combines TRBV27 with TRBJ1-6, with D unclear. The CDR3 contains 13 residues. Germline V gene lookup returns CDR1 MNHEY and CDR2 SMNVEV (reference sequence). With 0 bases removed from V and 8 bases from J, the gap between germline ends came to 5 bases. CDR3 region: CASSLSGDSPLHF. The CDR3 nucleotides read TGTGCCAGCAGTTTATCGGGAGATTCACCCCTCCACTTT.

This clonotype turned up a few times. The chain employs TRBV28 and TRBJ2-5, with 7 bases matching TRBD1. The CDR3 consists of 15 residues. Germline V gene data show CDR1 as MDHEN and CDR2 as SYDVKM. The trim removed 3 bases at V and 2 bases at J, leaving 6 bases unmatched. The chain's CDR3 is CASSLEDRLQETQYF. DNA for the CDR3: TGTGCCAGCAGTTTGGAGGACAGGCTTCAAGAGACCCAGTACTTC.

The CDR3 DNA reads TGTGCCAGCAGCCACAACAGGGATAGGCAGCCCCAGCATTTT. As protein: CASSHNRDRQPQHF. This chain connects TRBV4-2 to TRBJ1-5; tentative D call: TRBD1 (6 bases). The CDR3 extends over 14 amino acids. With 3 bases removed from V and 7 bases from J, the gap between germline ends came to 13 bases. The germline V gene has CDR1 LGHNA and CDR2 YNFKEQ.

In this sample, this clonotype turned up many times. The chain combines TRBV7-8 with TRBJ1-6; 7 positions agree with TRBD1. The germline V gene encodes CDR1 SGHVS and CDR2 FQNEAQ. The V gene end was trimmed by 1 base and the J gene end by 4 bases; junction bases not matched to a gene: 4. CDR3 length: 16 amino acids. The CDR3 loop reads CASSLEGTAYNSPLHF. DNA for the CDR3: TGTGCCAGCAGCTTAGAGGGGACAGCTTATAATTCACCCCTCCACTTT.